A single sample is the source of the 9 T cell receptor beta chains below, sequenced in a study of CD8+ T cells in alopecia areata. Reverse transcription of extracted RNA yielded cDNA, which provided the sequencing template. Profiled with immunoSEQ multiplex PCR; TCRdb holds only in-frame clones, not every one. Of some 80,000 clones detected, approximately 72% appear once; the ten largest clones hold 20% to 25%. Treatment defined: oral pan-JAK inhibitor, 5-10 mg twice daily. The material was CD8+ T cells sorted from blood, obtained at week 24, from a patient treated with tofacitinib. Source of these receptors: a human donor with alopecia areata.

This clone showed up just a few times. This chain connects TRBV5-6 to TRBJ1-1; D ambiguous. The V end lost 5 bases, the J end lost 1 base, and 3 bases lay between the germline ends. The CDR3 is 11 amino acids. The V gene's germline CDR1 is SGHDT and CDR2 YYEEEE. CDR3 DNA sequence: TGTGCCAGCAGTCAGAACACTGAAGCTTTCTTT. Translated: CASSQNTEAFF.

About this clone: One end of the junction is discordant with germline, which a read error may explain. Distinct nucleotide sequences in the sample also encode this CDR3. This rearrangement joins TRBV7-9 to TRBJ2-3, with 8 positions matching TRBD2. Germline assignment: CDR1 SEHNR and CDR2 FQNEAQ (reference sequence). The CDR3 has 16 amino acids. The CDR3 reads CASSLSGGLSTDTQYF. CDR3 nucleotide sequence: TGTGCCAGCAGCTTGTCGGGGGGGCTAAGCACGGATACGCAGTATTTT.

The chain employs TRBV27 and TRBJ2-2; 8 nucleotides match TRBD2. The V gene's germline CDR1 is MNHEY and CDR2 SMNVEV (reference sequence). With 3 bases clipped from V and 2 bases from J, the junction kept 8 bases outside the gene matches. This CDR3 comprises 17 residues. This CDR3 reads CASSFTAGAGNTGELFF. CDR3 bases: TGTGCCAGCAGTTTCACAGCGGGAGCAGGAAACACCGGGGAGCTGTTTTTT.

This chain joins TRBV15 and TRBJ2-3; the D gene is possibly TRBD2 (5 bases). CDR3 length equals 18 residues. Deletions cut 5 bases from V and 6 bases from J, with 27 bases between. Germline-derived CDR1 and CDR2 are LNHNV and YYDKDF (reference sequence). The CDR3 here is CATSRLFLQRPSYDTQYF. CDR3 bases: TGTGCCACCAGCCGACTATTCCTTCAGCGTCCTTCTTATGATACGCAGTATTTT.

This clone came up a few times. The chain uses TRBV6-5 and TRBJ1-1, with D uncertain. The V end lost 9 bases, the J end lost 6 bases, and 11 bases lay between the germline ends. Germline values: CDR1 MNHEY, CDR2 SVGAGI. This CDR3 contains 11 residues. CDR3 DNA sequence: TGTGCCAGTCGGGCGTCTGCTGAAGCTTTCTTT. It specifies CASRASAEAFF.

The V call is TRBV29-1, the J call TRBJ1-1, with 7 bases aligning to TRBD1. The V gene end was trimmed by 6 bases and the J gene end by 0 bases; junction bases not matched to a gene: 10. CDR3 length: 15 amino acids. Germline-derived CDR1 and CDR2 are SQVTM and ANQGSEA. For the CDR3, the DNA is TGCAGCGTGGAACCAGGGGGTCAGTTGAACACTGAAGCTTTCTTT. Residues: CSVEPGGQLNTEAFF.

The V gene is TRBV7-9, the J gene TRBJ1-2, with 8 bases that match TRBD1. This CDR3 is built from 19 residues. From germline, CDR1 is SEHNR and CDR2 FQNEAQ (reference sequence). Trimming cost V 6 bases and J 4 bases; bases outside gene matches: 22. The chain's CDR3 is CASSYNPGQASDRVYGYTF. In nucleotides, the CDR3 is TGTGCCAGCAGTTATAATCCGGGACAGGCTTCCGATAGAGTCTATGGCTACACCTTC.

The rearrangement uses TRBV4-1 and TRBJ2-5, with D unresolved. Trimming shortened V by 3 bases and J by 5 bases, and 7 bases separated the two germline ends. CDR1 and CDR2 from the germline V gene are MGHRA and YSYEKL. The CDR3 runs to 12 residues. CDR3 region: CASSQTSETQYF. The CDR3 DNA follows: TGCGCCAGCAGCCAGACATCGGAGACCCAGTACTTC.

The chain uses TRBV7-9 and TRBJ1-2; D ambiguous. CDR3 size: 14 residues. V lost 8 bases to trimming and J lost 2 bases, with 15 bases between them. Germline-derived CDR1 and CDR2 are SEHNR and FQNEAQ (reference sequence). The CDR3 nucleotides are TGTGCCAGCCGAGGAGGGAGGGAAAACTATGGCTACACCTTC. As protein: CASRGGRENYGYTF.